Listed below are T cell receptor beta chains from one sample, sequenced in a study of T-cell reconstitution after alpha-beta-depleted transplantation in children. MiXCR was run by TCRdb on the PCR reads, yielding one entry per CDR3 protein. The sample yields about 400,000 distinct CDR3 sequences, about an eighth seen once. Source: PBMCs, taken from the stem cell graft. Receptors were obtained from a human donor who donated a stem cell graft to a child with Fanconi anemia. CDR3s include the opening cysteine and the closing phenylalanine or tryptophan. A D gene is named only where the DNA matches it firmly. Some rows have no size entry. The others give once, few or many, or a class for an expanded clone.

>-|TRBV6-6|few|TRBJ1-3
TGTGCCAGCAGTTCAGGGTCCAACACCATATATTTT
CASSSGSNTIYF
>-|TRBV25-1|few|TRBJ1-2
TGTGCCAGCGTCGGGGCGGACTATGGCTACACCTTC
CASVGADYGYTF
>-|TRBV27|few|TRBJ1-1
TGTGCCAGCAGTCCCACCTCCGACGGGACTGAAGCTTTCTTT
CASSPTSDGTEAFF
>-|TRBV5-1|-|TRBJ2-7
TGCGCCAGCAGCACGAATCAGGGAAACTACGAGCAGTACTTC
CASSTNQGNYEQYF
>TRBD2|TRBV7-8|few|TRBJ2-1
TGTGCCAGCAGCTGGGCCCGCGGGGGGGCGGTTGAGCAGTTCTTC
CASSWARGGAVEQFF
>TRBD1|TRBV6-1|many|TRBJ2-2
TGTGCCAGCAGCAACGATGAGACAGGGAGGAACACCGGGGAGCTGTTTTTT
CASSNDETGRNTGELFF
>-|TRBV7-6|-|TRBJ2-7
TGTGCCAGCAGCTTAGAACCCCGTCATTCTGTGTATTCCTACGAGCAGTACTTC
CASSLEPRHSVYSYEQYF
>-|TRBV2|-|TRBJ2-5
TGTGCCAGCAGTGAACCTGCTCCAAGACCAGAGACCCAGTACTTC
CASSEPAPRPETQYF
>TRBD2|TRBV10-3|-|TRBJ2-2
TGTGCCATCAGTGAGCCGAGCGGGGGGGAGTCCGGGGAGCTGTTTTTT
CAISEPSGGESGELFF
>-|TRBV3-1|-|TRBJ1-4
TGTGCCAGCAGCCAAGTTCTCGGAACAGGGAGGAACGAAAAACTGTTTTTT
CASSQVLGTGRNEKLFF